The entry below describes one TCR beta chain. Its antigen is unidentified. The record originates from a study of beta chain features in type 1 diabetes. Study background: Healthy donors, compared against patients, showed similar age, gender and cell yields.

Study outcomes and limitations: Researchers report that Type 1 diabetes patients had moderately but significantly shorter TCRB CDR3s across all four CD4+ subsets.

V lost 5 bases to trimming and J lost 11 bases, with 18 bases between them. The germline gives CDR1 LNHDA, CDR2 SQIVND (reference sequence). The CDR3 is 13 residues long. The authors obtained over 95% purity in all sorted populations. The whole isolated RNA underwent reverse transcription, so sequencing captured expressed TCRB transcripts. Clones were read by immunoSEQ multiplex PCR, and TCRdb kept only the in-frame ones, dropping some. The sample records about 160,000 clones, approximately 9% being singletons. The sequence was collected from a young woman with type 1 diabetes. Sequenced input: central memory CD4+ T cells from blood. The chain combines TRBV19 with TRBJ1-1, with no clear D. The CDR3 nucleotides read TGTGCCAGTAGTTCCCGGGAGAGGATGGGCGCTTTCTTT. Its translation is CASSSRERMGAFF.